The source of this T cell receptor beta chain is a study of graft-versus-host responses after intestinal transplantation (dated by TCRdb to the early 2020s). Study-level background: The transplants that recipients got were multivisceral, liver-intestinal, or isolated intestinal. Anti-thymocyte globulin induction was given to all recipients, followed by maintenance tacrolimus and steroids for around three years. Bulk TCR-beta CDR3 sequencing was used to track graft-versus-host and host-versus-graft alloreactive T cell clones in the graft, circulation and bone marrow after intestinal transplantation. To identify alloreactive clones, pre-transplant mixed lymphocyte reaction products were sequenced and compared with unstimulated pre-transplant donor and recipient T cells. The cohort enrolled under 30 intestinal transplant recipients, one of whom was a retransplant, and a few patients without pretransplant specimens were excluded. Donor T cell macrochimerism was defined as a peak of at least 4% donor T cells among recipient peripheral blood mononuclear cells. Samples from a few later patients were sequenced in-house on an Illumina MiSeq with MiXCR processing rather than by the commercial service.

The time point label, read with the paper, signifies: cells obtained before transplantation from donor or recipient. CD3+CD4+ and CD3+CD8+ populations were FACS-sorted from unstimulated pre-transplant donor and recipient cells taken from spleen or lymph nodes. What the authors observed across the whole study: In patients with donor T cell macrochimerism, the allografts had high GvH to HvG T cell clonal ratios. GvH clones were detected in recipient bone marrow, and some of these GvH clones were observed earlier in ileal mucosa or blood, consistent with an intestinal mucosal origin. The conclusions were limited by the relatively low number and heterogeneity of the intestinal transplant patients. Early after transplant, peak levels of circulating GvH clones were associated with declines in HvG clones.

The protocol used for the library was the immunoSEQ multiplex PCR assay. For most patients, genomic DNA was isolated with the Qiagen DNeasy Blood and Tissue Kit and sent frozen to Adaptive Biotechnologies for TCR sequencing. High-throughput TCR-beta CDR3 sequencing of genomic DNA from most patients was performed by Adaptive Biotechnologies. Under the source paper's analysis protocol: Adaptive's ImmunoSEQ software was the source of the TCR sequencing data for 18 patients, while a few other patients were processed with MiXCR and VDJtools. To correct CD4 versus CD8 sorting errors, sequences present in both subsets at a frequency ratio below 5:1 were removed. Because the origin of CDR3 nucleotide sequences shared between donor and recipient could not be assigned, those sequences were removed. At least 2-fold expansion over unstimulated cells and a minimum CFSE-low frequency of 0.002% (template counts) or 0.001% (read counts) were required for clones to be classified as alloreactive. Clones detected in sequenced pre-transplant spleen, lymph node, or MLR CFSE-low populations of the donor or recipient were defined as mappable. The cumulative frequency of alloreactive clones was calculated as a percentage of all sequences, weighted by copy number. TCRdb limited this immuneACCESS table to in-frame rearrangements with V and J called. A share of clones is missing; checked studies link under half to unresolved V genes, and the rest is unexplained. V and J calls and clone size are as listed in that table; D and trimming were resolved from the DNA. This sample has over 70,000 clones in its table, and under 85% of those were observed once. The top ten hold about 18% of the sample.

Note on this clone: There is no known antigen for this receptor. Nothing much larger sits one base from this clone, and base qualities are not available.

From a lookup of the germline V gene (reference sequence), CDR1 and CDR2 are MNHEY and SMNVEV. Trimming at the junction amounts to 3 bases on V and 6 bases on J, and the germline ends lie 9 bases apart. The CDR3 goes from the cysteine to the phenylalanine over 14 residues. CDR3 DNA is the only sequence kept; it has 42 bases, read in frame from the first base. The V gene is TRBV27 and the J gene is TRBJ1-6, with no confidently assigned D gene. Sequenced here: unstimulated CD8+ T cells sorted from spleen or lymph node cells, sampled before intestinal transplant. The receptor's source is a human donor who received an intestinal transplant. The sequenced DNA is TGTGCCAGCAGTTTCGGTCCGCTTAATTCACCCCTCCACTTT. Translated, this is CASSFGPLNSPLHF.